One and the same sample provided the 25 T cell receptor beta chains below, sequenced in a study of regulatory T cells in long-lasting Graves disease (dated by TCRdb to 2020 to 2022). Library construction relied on multiplex PCR. These reads were obtained on an Illumina HiSeq 4000. CDR3 regions were amplified by Arm-PCR with iRepertoire HTBI primers to construct TCR beta libraries. TCRdb reanalyzed the raw reads on its own, using fastp at Q25 for trimming and MiXCR for clone calling, and kept in-frame beta chains. Entries that share a CDR3 protein sequence are merged under the most common genes and DNA. The sample profile shows some 460,000 distinct CDR3 sequences; about 17% of them were found once. The biggest ten clones account for 9.5% to 15% of the sample. The time point label on this specimen signifies: newly diagnosed GD, antithyroid drugs for less than 3 months. RNA was extracted from PBMCs in TRIzol for both TCR sequencing and RNA sequencing.

In addition, the sample was reused for a study of T cells in Graves' hyperthyroidism and ophthalmopathy.

Sequenced here: peripheral blood mononuclear cells (PBMCs), sampled at new diagnosis, from a patient treated with antithyroid drugs. The origin of the receptors is a man between 40 and 49 years old with Graves disease. Donor details come from another sample of the same person, matched by shared clones.

This clonotype was observed a handful of times. The CDR3 sequence: CASSLGRVGADQETQYF. The DNA for the CDR3 is TGTGCCAGCAGCTTAGGCCGAGTCGGGGCAGACCAAGAGACCCAGTACTTC. V is TRBV7-9 and J is TRBJ2-5; D tentatively reads TRBD1 or TRBD2 (5 bases each). Deletions cut 1 base from V and 0 bases from J, with 15 bases between. The CDR3 runs to 17 residues. Per germline, CDR1 SEHNR and CDR2 FQNEAQ (reference sequence).

This clonotype was picked up many times. The rearrangement uses TRBV3-1 and TRBJ1-1, with a possible D match to TRBD1 (5 bases). With 4 bases removed from V and 10 bases from J, the gap between germline ends came to 16 bases. CDR3 length equals 13 residues. Germline V CDR1 and CDR2: LGHDT, YNNKEL (reference sequence). CDR3 DNA sequence: TGTGCCAGCAGCCTCTTGGCGGGGCAGGGAGCTTTCTTT. This codes for CASSLLAGQGAFF.

This clonotype was counted ten times or more. The rearrangement uses TRBV18 and TRBJ2-7, with D unclear. The germline V gene encodes CDR1 KGHSH and CDR2 LQKENI. The CDR3 totals 13 residues. With 5 bases removed from V and 2 bases from J, the gap between germline ends came to 10 bases. The CDR3 here is CASSTDPAYEQYF. CDR3 DNA sequence: TGTGCCAGCTCAACAGACCCTGCCTACGAGCAGTACTTC.

A few counts support this clonotype. The V gene is TRBV7-9, the J gene TRBJ2-3, with D tentatively TRBD1 (6 bases). Looked up from germline, CDR1 is SEHNR and CDR2 is FQNEAQ (reference sequence). Between the trimmed V and J ends, which lost 5 bases and 4 bases, there was a span of 22 bases. The CDR3 spans 17 residues. CDR3: CASSRGVGHQGADTQYF. The CDR3 DNA sequence: TGTGCCAGCAGCCGTGGAGTGGGACACCAAGGGGCAGATACGCAGTATTTT.

About this clonotype itself: One base away lies a much larger clone, so this may be a sequencing read error. The rearrangement uses TRBV28 and TRBJ1-3; D is unresolved. V dropped 6 bases and J dropped 2 bases, with 17 bases sitting between them. The CDR3 has 16 amino acids. Germline loops: CDR1 MDHEN, CDR2 SYDVKM. The CDR3 nucleotides are TGTGCCAGCAGCCCACTTCGAGCCCGCCCTGGAAACACCATATATTTT. It is translated as CASSPLRARPGNTIYF.

Here the CDR3 reads CASSLQDTEAFF. Written as DNA, the CDR3 is TGCGCCAGCAGCCTACAGGACACTGAAGCTTTCTTT. This chain uses TRBV5-1 with TRBJ1-1; a weak D match, TRBD1 (5 bases). The V gene's germline CDR1 is SGHRS and CDR2 YFSETQ. The CDR3 length is 12 residues. Between the trimmed V and J ends, which lost 4 bases and 3 bases, there was a span of 7 bases.

Worth noting for this clonotype: This clone may be a read error of a much larger clone one base away. The chain joins TRBV28 to TRBJ1-5; no clear D gene. V lost 3 bases and J 7 bases, leaving 7 bases between the germline ends. The CDR3 length is 12 residues. Germline V gene sequence: CDR1 MDHEN, CDR2 SYDVKM. The CDR3 spells CASSFPTQPQHF. The CDR3 nucleotides read TGTGCCAGCAGTTTCCCGACCCAGCCCCAGCATTTT.

There are many counts of this clonotype. V is TRBV24-1 and J is TRBJ2-3; D could derive from TRBD1 or TRBD2 (7 bases each). This CDR3 spans 13 amino acids. CDR1 KGHDR and CDR2 SFDVKD come from the germline V gene. Trimming cost V 7 bases and J 4 bases, with 11 bases left between them. CDR3 protein: CATSRGRADTQYF. CDR3 DNA: TGTGCCACCAGCAGGGGGAGGGCAGATACGCAGTATTTT.

The chain is built from TRBV27 and TRBJ2-7; 10 bases are shared with TRBD2. This CDR3 is 16 amino acids long. In germline, CDR1 is MNHEY, CDR2 SMNVEV (reference sequence). Germline trimming cut 2 bases from V and 9 bases from J; bases unmatched to any gene: 13. In DNA form, the CDR3 reads TGTGCCAGCAGTTTAAGCGGGGGGGCGGGAGATCACGGGCAGTACTTC. Protein product: CASSLSGGAGDHGQYF.

This clonotype was counted many times. The chain combines TRBV20-1 with TRBJ1-1; perhaps TRBD1 as D (5 bases). There are 16 residues in the CDR3. V was shortened by 3 bases and J by 2 bases, with 19 bases between the two germline ends. The germline CDR1 and CDR2 sequences are DFQATT and SNEGSKA (reference sequence). The CDR3 nucleotides are TGCAGTGCTAGTGCCGGGACCGCGGCGGGTAACACTGAAGCTTTCTTT. Translation: CSASAGTAAGNTEAFF.

J is TRBJ1-2 and V is TRBV7-2; TRBD1 aligns across 8 bases. Germline CDR1 is SGHTA and CDR2 is FQGNSA. This CDR3 is 14 amino acids long. V lost 5 bases, J lost 4 bases, and 6 bases stayed unmatched. The CDR3 loop reads CASSAQGEAYGYTF. The CDR3 nucleotides read TGTGCCAGCAGCGCACAGGGGGAGGCCTATGGCTACACCTTC.

This clonotype was counted only a few times. This chain joins TRBV27 and TRBJ1-1; 10 nucleotides line up with TRBD1. The CDR3 has 16 residues. CDR1 and CDR2 (germline): MNHEY, SMNVEV (reference sequence). The V gene end was trimmed by 7 bases and the J gene end by 6 bases; junction bases not matched to a gene: 14. The chain's CDR3 is CASNRRTGTGASEAFF. DNA of the CDR3: TGTGCCAGCAATAGAAGGACCGGGACAGGGGCTTCTGAAGCTTTCTTT.

This clonotype was seen repeatedly, ten times or more. The genes are TRBV27 and TRBJ2-3; the match to TRBD2 covers 14 bases. CDR1 is MNHEY and CDR2 is SMNVEV in the germline V gene (reference sequence). The CDR3 runs to 17 residues. V lost 5 bases and J lost 4; bases outside the gene matches: 8. This CDR3 reads CASSEPGLAGVADTQYF. As DNA, the CDR3 is TGTGCCAGCAGTGAGCCGGGACTAGCGGGAGTGGCAGATACGCAGTATTTT.

This clonotype was counted a few times. A junction end diverges from the germline sequence, so it may reflect a read error. The gene calls are TRBV11-2 and TRBJ2-3; 13 positions match TRBD2. This CDR3 region has 16 residues. From germline, CDR1 is SGHAT and CDR2 FQNNGV. The CDR3 DNA reads as TGTGCCAGCAGCCAGGGACTAGCGGGAAGCACAGGTACGCAGTATTTT. It encodes CASSQGLAGSTGTQYF.

This clonotype has a count of ten or more. The V call is TRBV7-6, the J call TRBJ2-6; D possibly corresponds to TRBD1 (6 bases). This CDR3 spans 16 amino acids. Trimming left V 5 bases short and J 3 bases short, with 14 bases between. Germline values: CDR1 SGHVS, CDR2 FNYEAQ. The CDR3 DNA sequence: TGTGCCAGCAGCGCAGAACAGGGTTTTGGGGCCAACGTCCTGACTTTC. Translated, it gives CASSAEQGFGANVLTF.

There are a few counts of this clonotype. The chain is built from TRBV6-2 or TRBV6-3 and TRBJ2-3; D ambiguous. Between the trimmed V and J ends, which lost 6 bases and 3 bases, there was a span of 22 bases. CDR1 and CDR2 (germline): MNHEY, SVGEGT. The CDR3 is 17 residues long. CDR3 nucleotides: TGTGCCAGCAGCGCCCGGGCACACCGTGTATCAACAGATACGCAGTATTTT. This sequence encodes CASSARAHRVSTDTQYF.

A few counts support this clonotype. The gene calls are TRBV12-3 or TRBV12-4 and TRBJ2-7, with unresolved D. V was trimmed by 2 bases and J by 5 bases, leaving 10 bases between them. The CDR3 loop spans 13 amino acids. The CDR3 spells CASSLRRSDEQYF. CDR3 sequence (DNA): TGTGCCAGCAGTTTACGTCGCAGTGACGAGCAGTACTTC.

The V and J genes are TRBV7-6 and TRBJ2-7, with D tentatively TRBD1 (5 bases). This CDR3 is built from 15 residues. The V end lost 1 base, the J end lost 2 bases, and 12 bases lay between the germline ends. The germline CDR1 and CDR2 sequences are SGHVS and FNYEAQ. DNA of the CDR3: TGTGCCAGCAGCTTAGAAGGCAGGGATACCTACGAGCAGTACTTC. As protein: CASSLEGRDTYEQYF. The whole variable domain, remainder taken from reference TRBV7-6 and TRBJ2-7, is GAGVSQSPRYKVTKRGQDVALRCDPISGHVSLYWYRQALGQGPEFLTYFNYEAQQDKSGLPNDRFSAERPEGSISTLTIQRTEQRDSAMYRCASSLEGRDTYEQYFGPGTRLTVT.

Ten or more counts support this clonotype. V is TRBV6-1 and J is TRBJ2-1; 9 nucleotides align to TRBD2. This CDR3 has 15 residues. V gave up 4 bases and J gave up 6 bases; unmatched junction bases: 7. In germline, CDR1 is MNHNS, CDR2 SASEGT. The CDR3 protein is CASSGAGGPGNEQFF. The CDR3 nucleotides are TGTGCCAGCAGTGGTGCGGGAGGGCCCGGCAATGAGCAGTTCTTC.

The V gene is TRBV28, the J gene TRBJ2-7; TRBD1 matches 8 bases. Germline CDR1 and CDR2: MDHEN and SYDVKM. This CDR3 has 16 residues. Trimming cost V 6 bases and J 4 bases; bases outside gene matches: 14. The CDR3 region has the DNA TGTGCCAGCAGGGGCCTCCTCGGCAGGGGGCTGTACGAGCAGTACTTC. Residues: CASRGLLGRGLYEQYF.

This clonotype was seen at least ten times. The genes are TRBV7-3 and TRBJ2-3; perhaps TRBD1 as D (6 bases). V lost 5 bases, J lost 0 bases, and 12 bases lay in between. The length of the CDR3 is 15 residues. CDR1 is SGHTA and CDR2 is FQGTGA in the germline V gene. The CDR3 bases are TGTGCCAGCAGCACCGGACAGCTTAGCACAGATACGCAGTATTTT. As protein: CASSTGQLSTDTQYF. Looking up the rest from reference TRBV7-3 and TRBJ2-3 gives the full variable domain: GAGVSQTPSNKVTEKGKYVELRCDPISGHTALYWYRQSLGQGPEFLIYFQGTGAADDSGLPNDRFFAVRPEGSVSTLKIQRTERGDSAVYLCASSTGQLSTDTQYFGPGTRLTVL.

This clonotype was picked up many times. V usage is TRBV30 and J usage is TRBJ2-2; D perhaps matches TRBD2 (5 bases). Germline CDR1 and CDR2: GTSNPN and SVGIG (reference sequence). The ends were cut back, 4 bases at V and 4 bases at J, with 16 bases in the middle. There are 15 residues in the CDR3. The CDR3 DNA follows: TGTGCCTGGAACGATTTCGGAGGTCTCACCGGGGAGCTGTTTTTT. This sequence encodes CAWNDFGGLTGELFF.

A remark on this clonotype: This may come from a read error, since a much larger clone is one base off. CDR3 residues: CASGFGGLGDNEQFF. For the CDR3, the DNA is TGTGCCAGCGGTTTTGGGGGACTAGGGGACAATGAGCAGTTCTTC. This rearrangement joins TRBV28 to TRBJ2-1; TRBD2 matches 8 bases. Per germline, CDR1 MDHEN and CDR2 SYDVKM. The CDR3 totals 15 residues.

At least ten counts were recorded for this clonotype. The CDR3 loop is CAISRGQGAGELFF. The CDR3 DNA follows: TGTGCCATCAGCAGGGGACAGGGGGCCGGGGAGCTGTTTTTT. The V call is TRBV10-3, the J call TRBJ2-2, with 11 bases aligning to TRBD1. V dropped 6 bases and J dropped 6; count of bases not matched to a gene: 3. The CDR3 sequence is 14 residues long. Germline CDR1 is ENHRY and CDR2 is SYGVKD.

This clonotype appeared many times. The V call is TRBV20-1, the J call TRBJ2-7; D may match TRBD1 or TRBD2 (5 bases each). CDR3 size: 16 residues. Germline CDR1 reads DFQATT; CDR2 reads SNEGSKA (reference sequence). Trimming took 3 bases from V and 0 from J, leaving 18 bases between them. This chain's CDR3 is CSARPGQGLGSYEQYF. The CDR3 region has the DNA TGCAGTGCTAGGCCGGGGCAGGGTTTGGGCTCCTACGAGCAGTACTTC.